This TCR beta chain emerged from a study of tumor-infiltrating lymphocytes in primary liver carcinoma. Findings of the study overall: The top-250-clone fraction was significantly higher in tumors than in blood (p = 0.039). Since the samples were bulk and unsorted, the CD4+ and CD8+ repertoires were not compared.

Researchers generated TCR beta cDNA from about 0.5 ug of total RNA, relying on a constant-region primer. Three nested multiplex PCR rounds, a slightly modified ARM-PCR, produced the libraries for TCR beta. The opening two PCR rounds, approximately 10 cycles each, paired TRBV1-TRBV30 forward primers with a C-beta reverse primer. One entry per CDR3 protein results from TCRdb running MiXCR on the multiplex PCR reads. The repertoire holds about 320,000 distinct CDR3 sequences, with around three fifths as singletons. This CDR3 has 14 amino acids. CDR1 is SQVTM and CDR2 is ANQGSEA in the germline V gene. For this clonotype: Its target is unknown. A junction boundary mismatches the germline segment, possibly from a read error.

Unsorted whole blood supplied the blood RNA, and germline DNA was isolated too. The sequence was obtained from a man in his forties with primary liver carcinoma and hepatitis B virus infection. The chain recombines TRBV29-1 with TRBJ2-5; TRBD2 is a possible D gene (5 bases). The sequencing input was peripheral blood. The CDR3 sequence: CSVENWRIQETQYF. Here the CDR3 DNA reads TGCAGCGTTGAAAATTGGAGGATCCAAGAGACCCAATACTTC.